These 11 T cell receptor beta chains came from one sample sequenced in a study of chemoradiotherapy in HPV16-positive cancers. Sequenced by immunoSEQ multiplex PCR; TCRdb stores in-frame clones only, minus some. The table lists a few thousand clones, 70% to 90% of them singletons, with roughly 22% in the top ten. Here the sequenced sample was tumor tissue, taken from a patient who underwent chemoradiotherapy. The receptors stem from a human donor with HPV-associated anogenital cancer.

The chain couples TRBV12-5 to TRBJ2-1, with 11 bases fitting TRBD2. The CDR3 is made up of 16 amino acids. The germline CDR1 and CDR2 sequences are LGHNT and FRNRAP. The V and J ends lost 4 bases and 2 bases, in that order; junction bases with no gene match: 4. The CDR3 here is CASGYETSGTYNEQFF. CDR3 coding DNA: TGTGCTAGTGGTTACGAGACTAGCGGGACCTACAATGAGCAGTTCTTC. The full variable domain, in which reference TRBV12-5 and TRBJ2-1 provide the parts outside the CDR3, is DARVTQTPRHKVTEMGQEVTMRCQPILGHNTVFWYRQTMMQGLELLAYFRNRAPLDDSGMPKDRFSAEMPDATLATLKIQPSEPRDSAVYFCASGYETSGTYNEQFFGPGTRLTVL.

The chain couples TRBV11-3 to TRBJ2-2, with D maybe TRBD1 (7 bases). V was clipped by 5 bases and J by 3 bases, with 13 bases between them. The CDR3 runs 15 residues. Germline CDR1 is SGHNT and CDR2 is YENEEA. The CDR3 loop is CASSPGGTDTGELFF. In nucleotides, the CDR3 is TGTGCCAGCAGCCCGGGCGGGACAGACACCGGGGAGCTGTTTTTT.

V and J are TRBV10-1 and TRBJ2-5, with D possibly matching TRBD2 (6 bases). The J call may be faulty, since TRBJ2-7 better matches the DNA end. The CDR3 sequence is 13 residues long. Germline loops: CDR1 WNHNN, CDR2 SYGVQD (reference sequence). Here the CDR3 DNA reads TGCGCCAGCAGTCACGCTAGCGACGGCGAGCAGTACTTC. Protein product: CASSHASDGEQYF.

The chain is built from TRBV5-7 and TRBJ1-1; 9 nucleotides align to TRBD1. TRBV5-7 is treated as an ORF (open reading frame) with a function not yet certain. The CDR3 is 17 residues long. After removal of 0 bases from V and 1 base from J, the junction contained 7 bases not matched to a gene. CDR3 region: CASSLGPQGAPNTEAFF. CDR3 bases: TGTGCCAGCAGCTTGGGGCCACAGGGGGCGCCGAACACTGAAGCTTTCTTT.

This chain links TRBV5-1 with TRBJ2-2, with 14 bases fitting TRBD2. CDR1 is SGHRS, CDR2 YFSETQ, per germline. This CDR3 region has 19 residues. Trimming cost V 4 bases and J 7 bases; bases outside gene matches: 15. The CDR3 DNA reads TGCGCCAGCAGCCGTACCGGGACTAGCGGGGGTAGTAGGATCGGGGAGCTGTTTTTT. Residues: CASSRTGTSGGSRIGELFF.

This clone was seen a single time. The rearrangement joins TRBV2 to TRBJ2-1; unclear D gene. Germline values: CDR1 SNHLY, CDR2 FYNNEI. The CDR3 has 13 residues. The ends were cut back, 4 bases at V and 5 bases at J, with 9 bases in the middle. In DNA form, the CDR3 reads TGTGCCAGCAGTGCCTTTGGGGACAATGAGCAGTTCTTC. Translated: CASSAFGDNEQFF. Variable domain in full (rest from reference TRBV2 and TRBJ2-1): EPEVTQTPSHQVTQMGQEVILRCVPISNHLYFYWYRQILGQKVEFLVSFYNNEISEKSEIFDDQFSVERPDGSNFTLKIRSTKLEDSAMYFCASSAFGDNEQFFGPGTRLTVL.

V and J are TRBV9 and TRBJ2-5; D is unresolved. Per the germline V gene, CDR1 is SGDLS and CDR2 is YYNGEE. V dropped 4 bases and J dropped 5 bases, with 12 bases sitting between them. This CDR3 comprises 13 residues. The DNA for the CDR3 is TGTGCCAGCAGCAGACCCGGATACGAGACCCAGTACTTC. Translation gives CASSRPGYETQYF. Full variable domain (missing parts from reference TRBV9 and TRBJ2-5): DSGVTQTPKHLITATGQRVTLRCSPRSGDLSVYWYQQSLDQGLQFLIQYYNGEERAKGNILERFSAQQFPDLHSELNLSSLELGDSALYFCASSRPGYETQYFGPGTRLLVL.

This clone was counted a few times. This rearrangement joins TRBV5-4 to TRBJ2-7; tentatively, D is TRBD2 (6 bases). Germline CDR1 SGHNT, CDR2 YYREEE (reference sequence). V lost 6 bases to trimming and J lost 2 bases, with 12 bases between them. The CDR3 has 13 amino acids. The CDR3 coding sequence is TGTGCCAGCAACGAGGGAGGAGCCTACGAGCAGTACTTC. Amino acids: CASNEGGAYEQYF.

The V gene is TRBV29-1, the J gene TRBJ1-4; TRBD1 matches 8 bases. V trimming: 5 bases; J trimming: 7 bases; junction bases outside the gene matches: 3. The germline V gene encodes CDR1 SQVTM and CDR2 ANQGSEA. This CDR3 contains 12 residues. The CDR3 here is CSVYGTGEKLFF. CDR3 bases: TGCAGCGTTTACGGGACAGGTGAAAAACTGTTTTTT. Combining the CDR3 with reference TRBV29-1 and TRBJ1-4 gives the whole variable domain SAVISQKPSRDICQRGTSLTIQCQVDSQVTMMFWYRQQPGQSLTLIATANQGSEATYESGFVIDKFPISRPNLTFSTLTVSNMSPEDSSIYLCSVYGTGEKLFFGSGTQLSVL.

This clone is judged hyperexpanded (1% or more). The chain recombines TRBV5-1 with TRBJ2-4; D may be TRBD2 (5 bases). Trimming removed 5 bases from V and 3 bases from J, with 12 bases in between. Germline V gives CDR1 SGHRS, CDR2 YFSETQ. This CDR3 contains 14 residues. Written as DNA, the CDR3 is TGCGCCAGCAGACAGTCAGGAGGCAAAAACATTCAGTACTTC. Its protein is CASRQSGGKNIQYF. The entire variable domain, with the rest obtained from reference TRBV5-1 and TRBJ2-4, is as follows: KAGVTQTPRYLIKTRGQQVTLSCSPISGHRSVSWYQQTPGQGLQFLFEYFSETQRNKGNFPGRFSGRQFSNSRSEMNVSTLELGDSALYLCASRQSGGKNIQYFGAGTRLSVL.

The CDR3, as DNA: TGTGCCAGTAGGCCCCGGGACTTATCCTACGAGCAGTACTTC. As protein: CASRPRDLSYEQYF. The V gene is TRBV19, the J gene TRBJ2-7, with a weak D call TRBD2 (6 bases). V was cut by 6 bases and J by 1 base, with 13 bases left in between. This CDR3 spans 14 amino acids. Germline V lookup: CDR1 LNHDA, CDR2 SQIVND (reference sequence). Full variable domain (rest looked up from reference TRBV19 and TRBJ2-7): DGGITQSPKYLFRKEGQNVTLSCEQNLNHDAMYWYRQDPGQGLRLIYYSQIVNDFQKGDIAEGYSVSREKKESFPLTVTSAQKNPTAFYLCASRPRDLSYEQYFGPGTRLTVT.